This TCR beta chain was captured in a study of T-cell memory formation after mild COVID-19. Looking at the study overall: TCR clusters were largely donor specific. Study-wide results and limits: Pre-infection memory harbored some responding clones, suggesting cross-reactive memory joined. CD4+ contracting clones lay mainly in CM and EM, CD8+ ones in EMRA. Clones contracting day 15 to 85 were balanced CD4/CD8; later expanders leaned CD4+.

Details on this clonotype: What it binds is unknown.

TCRdb re-called the 5' RACE reads with MiXCR, one entry per CDR3 protein. The table records hundreds of thousands of distinct CDR3 sequences, about a fifth of them present only once. The germline V gene encodes CDR1 LGHNT and CDR2 FRNRAP. Trimming removed 6 bases from V and 4 bases from J, with 12 bases in between. The CDR3 is 13 amino acids. The sequence derives from an adult woman who had mild COVID-19 (a few samples of this study predate the infection). Cell type and time point are not known. Material: PBMCs or a T cell subset sorted from them (not recorded which). The chain uses TRBV12-5 and TRBJ1-1; weak D call: TRBD1 (6 bases). CDR3 amino acids: CASGPLQGTEAFF. The CDR3 nucleotides read TGTGCTAGTGGCCCACTACAGGGCACTGAAGCTTTCTTT.